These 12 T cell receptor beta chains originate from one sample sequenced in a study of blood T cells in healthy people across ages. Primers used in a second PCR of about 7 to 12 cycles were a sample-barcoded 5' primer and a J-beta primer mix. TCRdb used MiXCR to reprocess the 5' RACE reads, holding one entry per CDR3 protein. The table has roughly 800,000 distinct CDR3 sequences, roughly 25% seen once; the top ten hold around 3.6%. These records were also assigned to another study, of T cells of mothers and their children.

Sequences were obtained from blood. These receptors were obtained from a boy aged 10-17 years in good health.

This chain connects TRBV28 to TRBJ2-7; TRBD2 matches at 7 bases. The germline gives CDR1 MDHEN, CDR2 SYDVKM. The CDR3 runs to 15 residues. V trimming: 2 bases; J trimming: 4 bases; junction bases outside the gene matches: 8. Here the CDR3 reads CASSLERGLMYEQYF. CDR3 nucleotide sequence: TGTGCCAGCAGTTTAGAACGGGGACTAATGTACGAGCAGTACTTC.

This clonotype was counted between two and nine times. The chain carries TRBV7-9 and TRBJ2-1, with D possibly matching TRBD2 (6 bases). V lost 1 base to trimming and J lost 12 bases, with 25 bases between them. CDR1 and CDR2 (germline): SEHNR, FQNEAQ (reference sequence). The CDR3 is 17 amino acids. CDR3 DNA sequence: TGTGCCAGCAGCTTAGACTTCGCGACTAGATTTGGGGCGGTGCAGTTCTTC. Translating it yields CASSLDFATRFGAVQFF.

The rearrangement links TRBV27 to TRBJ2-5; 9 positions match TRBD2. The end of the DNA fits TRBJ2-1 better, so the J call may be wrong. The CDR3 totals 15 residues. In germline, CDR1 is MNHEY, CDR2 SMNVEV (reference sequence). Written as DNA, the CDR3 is TGTGCCAGCCGCCGCCGTCTAGCGGGGAGTGATGAGCAGTTCTTC. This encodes CASRRRLAGSDEQFF.

DNA for the CDR3: TGTGCCAGCAGACCTAGACAGGGCGCAGATACGCAGTATTTT. The encoded protein is CASRPRQGADTQYF. V usage is TRBV7-2 and J usage is TRBJ2-3; TRBD1 agrees at 7 bases. The CDR3 covers 14 residues. Losses at the gene ends were 6 bases for V and 4 bases for J; bases not matched to a gene: 7. Germline lookup yields CDR1 SGHTA and CDR2 FQGNSA.

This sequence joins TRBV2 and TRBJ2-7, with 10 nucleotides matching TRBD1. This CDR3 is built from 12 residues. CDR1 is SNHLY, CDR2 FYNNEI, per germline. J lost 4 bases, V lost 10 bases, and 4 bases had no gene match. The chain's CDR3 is CAKGQGVYEQYF. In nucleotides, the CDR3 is TGTGCCAAAGGACAGGGGGTGTACGAGCAGTACTTC.

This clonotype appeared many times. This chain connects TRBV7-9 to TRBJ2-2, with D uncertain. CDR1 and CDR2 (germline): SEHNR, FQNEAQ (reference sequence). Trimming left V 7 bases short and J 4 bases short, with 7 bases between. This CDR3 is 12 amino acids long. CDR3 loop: CASNHPTGELFF. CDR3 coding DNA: TGTGCCAGCAACCACCCCACCGGGGAGCTGTTTTTT.

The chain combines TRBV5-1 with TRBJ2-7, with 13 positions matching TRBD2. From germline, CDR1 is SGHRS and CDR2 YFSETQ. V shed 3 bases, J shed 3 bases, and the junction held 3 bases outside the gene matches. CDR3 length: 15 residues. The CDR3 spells CASSWTSGGGYEQYF. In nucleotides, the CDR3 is TGCGCCAGCAGCTGGACTAGCGGGGGAGGCTACGAGCAGTACTTC.

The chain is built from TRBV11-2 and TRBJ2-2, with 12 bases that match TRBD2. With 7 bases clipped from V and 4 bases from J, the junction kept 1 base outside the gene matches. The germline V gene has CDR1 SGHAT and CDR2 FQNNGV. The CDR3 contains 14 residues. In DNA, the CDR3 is TGTGCCAGCAAACTAGCGGGAGGCACCGGGGAGCTGTTTTTT. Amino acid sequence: CASKLAGGTGELFF.

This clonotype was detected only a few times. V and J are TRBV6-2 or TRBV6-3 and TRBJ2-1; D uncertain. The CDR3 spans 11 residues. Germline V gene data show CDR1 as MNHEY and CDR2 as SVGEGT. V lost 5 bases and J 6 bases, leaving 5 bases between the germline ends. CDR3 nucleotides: TGTGCCAGCAGTGAGATCAATGAGCAGTTCTTC. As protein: CASSEINEQFF.

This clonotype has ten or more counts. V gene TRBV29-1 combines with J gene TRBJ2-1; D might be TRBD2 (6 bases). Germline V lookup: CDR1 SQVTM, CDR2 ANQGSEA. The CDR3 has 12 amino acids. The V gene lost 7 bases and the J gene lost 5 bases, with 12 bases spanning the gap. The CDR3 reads CSAVGGNNEQFF. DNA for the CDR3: TGCAGCGCCGTCGGGGGTAACAATGAGCAGTTCTTC.

CDR3 amino acids: CATSREPSTGELFF. For the CDR3, the DNA is TGTGCCACCAGCAGAGAACCGTCCACCGGGGAGCTGTTTTTT. The rearrangement links TRBV15 to TRBJ2-2, with no clear D. This CDR3 region has 14 residues. The V end lost 0 bases, the J end lost 4 bases, and 6 bases lay between the germline ends. CDR1 is LNHNV and CDR2 is YYDKDF in the germline V gene (reference sequence).

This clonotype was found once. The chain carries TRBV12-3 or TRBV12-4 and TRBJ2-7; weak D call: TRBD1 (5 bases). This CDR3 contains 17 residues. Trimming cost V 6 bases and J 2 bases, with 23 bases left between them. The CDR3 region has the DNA TGTGCCAGCAGCGAATCCCAGTCCAGGGCAGGCCCCTACGAGCAGTACTTC. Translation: CASSESQSRAGPYEQYF.